These 13 T cell receptor beta chains share one sample of origin, sequenced in a study of blood T cell repertoires in COVID-19 (dated by TCRdb to 2018 to 2020). The library was prepared using the immunoSEQ multiplex PCR assay. Held by TCRdb, this immuneACCESS table contains in-frame sequences only and omits some clones. Under half of the omission traces to an unresolved V gene where checked; the cause of the rest is unknown. Present in this sample are over 100,000 clones, approximately 92% of which were seen just once. The biggest ten clones account for roughly 4.2% of the sample. Sequences were obtained from peripheral blood. Receptors were obtained from a man younger than 30 with acute or convalescent COVID-19.

This clone was seen once. This rearrangement joins TRBV6-4 to TRBJ1-2; 8 nucleotides agree with TRBD1. Trimming at V came to 6 bases and at J to 7 bases, leaving 16 bases not matched to a gene. Per the germline V gene, CDR1 is MRHNA and CDR2 is SNTAGT. The CDR3 contains 16 residues. This CDR3 is CASRDTGQGAYSGYTF. For the CDR3, the DNA is TGTGCCAGCAGAGACACAGGGCAGGGGGCTTACAGTGGCTACACCTTC.

This sequence joins TRBV3-1 (or the pseudogene TRBV3-2) and TRBJ1-2; 7 bases agree with TRBD1. Trimming took 2 bases from V and 8 from J; bases not matched to a gene: 8. CDR3 length equals 14 residues. Germline-derived CDR1 and CDR2 are LGHDT and YNNKEL (reference sequence). The CDR3 DNA sequence: TGTGCCAGCAGCCAATACAGGGGATATGGAGGCTACACCTTC. This gives the protein CASSQYRGYGGYTF.

This chain links TRBV19 with TRBJ1-1; a possible D gene is TRBD1 (6 bases). The germline CDR1 and CDR2 sequences are LNHDA and SQIVND (reference sequence). Trimming pared 1 base from V and 2 bases from J, leaving 17 bases between. CDR3 length equals 17 residues. CDR3 in amino acids: CASSIGAGAGVNTEAFF. The CDR3, as DNA: TGTGCCAGTAGTATAGGAGCTGGGGCAGGGGTTAACACTGAAGCTTTCTTT. The full variable domain, its missing parts supplied by reference TRBV19 and TRBJ1-1, is DGGITQSPKYLFRKEGQNVTLSCEQNLNHDAMYWYRQDPGQGLRLIYYSQIVNDFQKGDIAEGYSVSREKKESFPLTVTSAQKNPTAFYLCASSIGAGAGVNTEAFFGQGTRLTVV.

The table lists this clone with a few counts. J is TRBJ2-2 and V is TRBV4-1; the D is unclear. Germline CDR1 and CDR2: MGHRA and YSYEKL. The CDR3 sequence is 13 residues long. V lost 2 bases to trimming and J lost 5 bases, with 6 bases between them. The CDR3 sequence: CASSQSSTGELFF. CDR3 DNA sequence: TGCGCCAGCAGCCAATCCAGTACCGGGGAGCTGTTTTTT.

This clone was picked up a small number of times. The chain has TRBV9 and TRBJ1-2; 7 nucleotides match TRBD1. This CDR3 region has 15 residues. The germline V gene encodes CDR1 SGDLS and CDR2 YYNGEE. V gave up 4 bases and J gave up 2 bases; unmatched junction bases: 8. In DNA, the CDR3 is TGTGCCAGCAGCCAAGGCAGGGGGAGAAACTATGGCTACACCTTC. As protein: CASSQGRGRNYGYTF.

CDR3 DNA: TGTGCCACTGGGGGAGGGATTCAAGAGACCCAGTACTTC. Its translation: CATGGGIQETQYF. The J gene is TRBJ2-5, the V gene TRBV7-8; 7 bases are a match to TRBD2. Germline V CDR1 and CDR2: SGHVS, FQNEAQ. Germline trimming cut 10 bases from V and 2 bases from J; bases unmatched to any gene: 7. This CDR3 is built from 13 residues.

The rearrangement uses TRBV5-1 and TRBJ2-3; TRBD2 might be the D (7 bases). Germline V gene data show CDR1 as SGHRS and CDR2 as YFSETQ. This CDR3 spans 15 amino acids. V lost 0 bases to trimming and J lost 5 bases, with 13 bases between them. CDR3 in amino acids: CASSLEAGAEDTQYF. The CDR3 DNA sequence: TGCGCCAGCAGCTTGGAGGCGGGGGCTGAAGATACGCAGTATTTT.

The J gene is TRBJ1-2, the V gene TRBV2; no definite D call. Germline V lookup: CDR1 SNHLY, CDR2 FYNNEI. V gave up 10 bases and J gave up 3 bases, with 18 bases separating them. This CDR3 has 14 residues. This chain's CDR3 is CATQVVPSDYGYTF. CDR3 coding DNA: TGTGCCACCCAGGTTGTACCTTCGGACTATGGCTACACCTTC. Full variable domain (outside the CDR3, taken from reference TRBV2 and TRBJ1-2): EPEVTQTPSHQVTQMGQEVILRCVPISNHLYFYWYRQILGQKVEFLVSFYNNEISEKSEIFDDQFSVERPDGSNFTLKIRSTKLEDSAMYFCATQVVPSDYGYTFGSGTRLTVV.

The CDR3 nucleotides are TGTGCCAGGGGGGGACAGGGCTATCACTACGAGCAGTACTTC. Amino acids: CARGGQGYHYEQYF. This chain joins TRBV19 and TRBJ2-7; 9 bases align to TRBD1. The ends lost 9 bases at V and 3 bases at J; junction bases unmatched: 9. The germline CDR1 and CDR2 sequences are LNHDA and SQIVND (reference sequence). This CDR3 has 14 amino acids.

This clone has only a few counts. CDR3 region: CASSAPGGSALHF. CDR3 sequence (DNA): TGTGCCAGCAGCGCACCAGGGGGCAGCGCCCTCCACTTT. The V and J genes are TRBV9 and TRBJ1-6, with 8 bases lining up with TRBD1. This CDR3 has 13 amino acids. Germline loops: CDR1 SGDLS, CDR2 YYNGEE. V was clipped by 3 bases and J by 14 bases; unmatched bases: 7.

This clone came up once. The gene calls are TRBV7-8 and TRBJ1-1; 9 nucleotides line up with TRBD1. The CDR3 spans 13 residues. CDR1 is SGHVS and CDR2 is FQNEAQ in the germline V gene. V gave up 1 base and J gave up 11 bases; unmatched junction bases: 5. The CDR3 is CASSLGTGGQAFF. CDR3 nucleotide sequence: TGTGCCAGCAGCTTAGGTACAGGGGGCCAGGCTTTCTTT.

The rearrangement joins TRBV28 to TRBJ1-4; weak D call: TRBD1 (5 bases). Trimming cost V 3 bases and J 7 bases, with 12 bases left between them. Germline-derived CDR1 and CDR2 are MDHEN and SYDVKM. This CDR3 is 14 amino acids long. The CDR3 reads CASSLVGVGEKLFF. The CDR3 DNA reads TGTGCCAGCAGTTTGGTAGGGGTGGGTGAAAAACTGTTTTTT. The whole variable domain, remainder taken from reference TRBV28 and TRBJ1-4, is DVKVTQSSRYLVKRTGEKVFLECVQDMDHENMFWYRQDPGLGLRLIYFSYDVKMKEKGDIPEGYSVSREKKERFSLILESASTNQTSMYLCASSLVGVGEKLFFGSGTQLSVL.

The CDR3 sequence is CASSLSGNNEQFF. The DNA for the CDR3 is TGTGCCAGCAGCCTTTCCGGTAACAATGAGCAGTTCTTC. The V call is TRBV5-5, the J call TRBJ2-1; D is undetermined. Germline V gives CDR1 SGHKS, CDR2 YYEKEE (reference sequence). The germline V and J ends were trimmed by 4 bases and 5 bases, with 10 bases remaining between them. The CDR3 is 13 residues long.